Listed below are T cell receptor beta chains from one sample, sequenced in a study of shared clonotypes between healthy human individuals. Repertoires were generated with immunoSEQ multiplex PCR, while TCRdb's copy carries only in-frame clones and drops some. This table holds 660,000 or so clones, roughly 95% found once. The sample was naive CD8+ T cells sorted from blood. Receptor source: a woman in her twenties or thirties in good health. Each CDR3 is given with its conserved first and last residue. A D gene is named only where the DNA matches it firmly. Some rows mark clone size as missing; the rest say once, few, many or name a class of expanded clone.

D gene,J gene,clone size,V gene,CDR3 protein,CDR3 DNA
-,TRBJ1-1,-,TRBV19,CASSSQGKTEAFF,TGTGCCAGTAGTAGTCAAGGCAAGACTGAAGCTTTCTTT
-,TRBJ2-7,-,TRBV27,CASKPGHREFYEQYF,TGTGCCAGCAAACCGGGACACCGGGAATTCTACGAGCAGTACTTC
TRBD2,TRBJ2-5,-,TRBV28,CASSFLAGVSETQYF,TGTGCCAGCAGTTTTCTAGCGGGAGTATCCGAGACCCAGTACTTC
-,TRBJ1-1,-,TRBV6-1,CASSEARGWYTEAFF,TGTGCCAGCAGTGAAGCTAGAGGGTGGTACACTGAAGCTTTCTTT
-,TRBJ2-7,-,TRBV13,CASSLWGTYEQYF,TGTGCCAGCAGCTTGTGGGGAACCTACGAGCAGTACTTC
TRBD1,TRBJ2-3,-,TRBV5-6,CATGLGQGPVADTQYF,TGTGCCACCGGACTAGGACAGGGGCCCGTTGCAGATACGCAGTATTTT
TRBD2,TRBJ2-7,once,TRBV29-1,CSVEAGAIPYEQYF,TGCAGCGTTGAGGCGGGAGCCATCCCCTACGAGCAGTACTTC
TRBD2,TRBJ2-1,-,TRBV27,CASSFPGLAGGDEQFF,TGTGCCAGCAGTTTCCCAGGACTAGCTGGCGGAGATGAGCAGTTCTTC
-,TRBJ2-7,-,TRBV7-8,CASSLAAVTYEQYF,TGTGCCAGCAGCTTAGCGGCTGTAACCTACGAGCAGTACTTC
-,TRBJ2-7,-,TRBV27,CASRTGFLEQYF,TGTGCCAGCAGGACAGGCTTCCTGGAGCAGTACTTC
TRBD1,TRBJ1-2,once,TRBV7-9,CASSFEGSTGLTYGYTF,TGTGCCAGCAGCTTCGAGGGATCGACAGGGCTCACCTATGGCTACACCTTC
TRBD2,TRBJ2-7,-,TRBV5-4,CASSPGLANYEQYF,TGTGCCAGCAGCCCGGGACTAGCGAACTACGAGCAGTACTTC
TRBD2,TRBJ2-7,-,TRBV5-1,CASSGEGYEQYF,TGCGCCAGCAGCGGGGAGGGTTACGAGCAGTACTTC
TRBD1,TRBJ2-5,-,TRBV29-1,CSVPRTGGGETQYF,TGCAGCGTCCCACGTACAGGGGGCGGTGAGACCCAGTACTTC
-,TRBJ2-7,-,TRBV9,CASSPGLPYEQYF,TGTGCCAGCAGCCCGGGACTCCCCTACGAGCAGTACTTC
-,TRBJ1-1,-,TRBV6-5,CASSYSLGPFAFF,TGTGCCAGCAGTTACTCCCTGGGGCCGTTCGCTTTCTTT
-,TRBJ2-1,-,TRBV6-9,CASSFIRCSYNEQFF,TGTGCCAGCAGTTTTATCAGGTGCTCCTACAATGAGCAGTTCTTC
-,TRBJ2-7,-,TRBV5-6,CASSRLTQSDEQYF,TGTGCCAGCAGCCGGTTGACCCAGAGCGACGAGCAGTACTTC
-,TRBJ2-3,-,TRBV4-1,CASAQISSTDTQYF,TGCGCCAGCGCCCAGATATCTAGCACAGATACGCAGTATTTT
-,TRBJ1-2,-,TRBV27,CASSLSGQLRGVFYGYTF,TGTGCCAGCAGTTTAAGTGGTCAATTGCGGGGGGTCTTCTATGGCTACACCTTC
-,TRBJ1-2,once,TRBV30,CASPVDTALFDYTF,TGTGCCTCCCCGGTGGACACAGCTCTTTTTGACTACACCTTC
-,TRBJ2-2,once,TRBV5-1,CASSLNTGELFF,TGCGCCAGCAGCTTGAACACCGGGGAGCTGTTTTTT
TRBD2,TRBJ2-7,-,TRBV7-4,CASSPRLAGVEQYF,TGTGCCAGCAGTCCCCGACTAGCGGGAGTTGAGCAGTACTTC
-,TRBJ1-3,-,TRBV28,CASSFSGVGNTIYF,TGTGCCAGCAGTTTCTCAGGGGTTGGAAACACCATATATTTT
-,TRBJ2-3,-,TRBV13,CASSLDRTLTSTDTQYF,TGTGCCAGCAGCTTAGACAGAACACTGACTAGCACAGATACGCAGTATTTT
-,TRBJ1-4,few,TRBV4-2,CASSQDEKLFF,TGTGCCAGCAGCCAAGATGAAAAACTGTTTTTT
-,TRBJ2-7,-,TRBV10-3,CAIRDTTGTKTYYEQYF,TGTGCCATCAGGGATACTACAGGTACTAAAACCTACTACGAGCAGTACTTC
-,TRBJ2-1,-,TRBV2,CASLTGTAFEEQFF,TGTGCCAGCCTAACCGGGACGGCTTTCGAGGAGCAGTTCTTC
-,TRBJ1-1,-,TRBV7-9,CASSATGNTEAFF,TGTGCCAGCAGCGCGACAGGGAACACTGAAGCTTTCTTT
-,TRBJ1-1,-,TRBV6-1,CASPDRLNTEAFF,TGTGCCAGTCCCGACAGATTGAACACTGAAGCTTTCTTT
-,TRBJ2-7,-,TRBV5-1,CASSSSGAYEQYF,TGCGCCAGCAGCTCATCCGGGGCTTACGAGCAGTACTTC
-,TRBJ2-7,once,TRBV7-3,CASSLTSGHEQYF,TGTGCCAGCAGCCTCACCTCAGGGCACGAGCAGTACTTC
TRBD1,TRBJ2-4,-,TRBV7-2,CASSKGQRVVKNIQYF,TGTGCCAGCAGCAAGGGACAGCGCGTGGTCAAAAACATTCAGTACTTC
-,TRBJ1-1,-,TRBV30,CAWGRSNTEAFF,TGTGCCTGGGGACGGTCGAACACTGAAGCTTTCTTT
-,TRBJ1-1,once,TRBV7-9,CASTLGGSTEAFF,TGTGCCAGCACCCTGGGTGGGAGCACTGAAGCTTTCTTT
-,TRBJ2-7,-,TRBV28,CASSLLRASYEQYF,TGTGCCAGCAGTTTATTGAGGGCCTCCTACGAGCAGTACTTC
TRBD1,TRBJ1-1,-,TRBV6-1,CASSEAPERQGRLYTEAFF,TGTGCCAGCAGTGAAGCGCCCGAGCGACAGGGTAGACTTTACACTGAAGCTTTCTTT
-,TRBJ2-5,-,TRBV10-3,CAIGGLQETQYF,TGTGCCATCGGGGGACTTCAAGAGACCCAGTACTTC